The rows below give T cell receptor beta chains drawn from one sample of a study of OX40 agonist ivuxolimab in advanced cancers. The repertoire was sequenced with immunoSEQ multiplex PCR; TCRdb's copy has only in-frame clones and lacks some. This sample yields around 70,000 clones, of which roughly 86% are seen a single time; around 5% belongs to the top ten. The sample in question was CD4+ or CD8+ T cells sorted from blood, obtained in a trial of the OX40 agonist ivuxolimab. These receptors all come from an adult with an advanced solid tumor such as melanoma, head and neck, liver or kidney cancer. Each CDR3 is given with its conserved first and last residue. The order of the fields is V gene, J gene, D gene, clone size, CDR3 protein, CDR3 DNA. The D gene is left open where the match is weak. Size tells how often a clone was seen (once, few, many) or the class of an expanded clone, and some rows leave it out.

>TRBV6-6|TRBJ1-2|-|-
CASSYYGGSLYGYTF
TGTGCCAGCAGTTACTATGGGGGATCACTCTATGGCTACACCTTC
>TRBV18|TRBJ2-1|TRBD2|-
CASSPGLSKTNEQFF
TGTGCCAGCTCACCGGGACTATCTAAGACTAATGAGCAGTTCTTC
>TRBV5-4|TRBJ2-1|-|-
CASSLVLNEQFF
TGTGCCAGCAGCTTGGTTCTCAATGAGCAGTTCTTC
>TRBV5-1|TRBJ2-1|TRBD2|once
CASRAGRYNEQFF
TGCGCCAGCAGAGCGGGACGGTACAATGAGCAGTTCTTC
>TRBV2|TRBJ2-2|-|-
CASSDGGLGELFF
TGTGCCAGCAGTGACGGAGGATTGGGGGAGCTGTTTTTT
>TRBV14|TRBJ2-3|TRBD1|-
CASSQDRGFTDTQYF
TGTGCCAGCAGCCAAGACAGGGGGTTCACAGATACGCAGTATTTT
>TRBV28|TRBJ2-6|-|-
CASSSGQVYFSGANVLTF
TGTGCCAGCAGTTCAGGGCAGGTCTATTTCTCTGGGGCCAACGTCCTGACTTTC
>TRBV7-2|TRBJ1-2|TRBD1|-
CASSFDRGRDYGYTF
TGTGCCAGCAGCTTTGACAGGGGCAGGGACTATGGCTACACCTTC
>TRBV7-2|TRBJ1-1|-|-
CASSPQRGTEAFF
TGTGCCAGCAGCCCCCAGAGGGGGACTGAAGCTTTCTTT
>TRBV5-5|TRBJ2-6|-|-
CASSIQGSGANVLTF
TGTGCCAGCAGCATCCAGGGGTCTGGGGCCAACGTCCTGACTTTC
>TRBV19|TRBJ2-1|-|few
CASSIGGFEQFF
TGTGCCAGTAGTATAGGCGGGTTCGAGCAGTTCTTC
>TRBV18|TRBJ2-2|-|-
CASSLNTGELFF
TGTGCCAGCTCACTAAACACCGGGGAGCTGTTTTTT
>TRBV28|TRBJ2-1|TRBD1|-
CASRGVRDRDNEQFF
TGTGCCAGCAGGGGGGTCCGGGACAGGGACAATGAGCAGTTCTTC
>TRBV5-1|TRBJ2-7|-|-
CASRGGDSLSYEQYF
TGCGCCAGCAGGGGAGGGGACAGCCTCTCCTACGAGCAGTACTTC
>TRBV28|TRBJ1-2|-|-
CASSLSPDIYGYTF
TGTGCCAGCAGTTTATCCCCGGACATTTATGGCTACACCTTC
>TRBV7-9|TRBJ2-2|-|-
CASSKTPQGSNTGELFF
TGTGCCAGCAGTAAGACCCCCCAGGGGTCGAACACCGGGGAGCTGTTTTTT
>TRBV19|TRBJ2-1|-|-
CASSRAHGPYNEQFF
TGTGCCAGTAGTCGCGCCCACGGTCCCTACAATGAGCAGTTCTTC
>TRBV5-1|TRBJ2-7|-|-
CASSSTGSTGQYF
TGCGCCAGCAGCTCCACCGGGAGCACTGGGCAGTACTTC
>TRBV4-1|TRBJ2-3|TRBD2|-
CASSQLGLAGGDTQYF
TGCGCCAGCAGCCAACTCGGACTAGCGGGAGGAGATACGCAGTATTTT
>TRBV5-1|TRBJ1-4|TRBD1|medium-sized
CASSLEGQRLEKLFF
TGCGCCAGCAGCTTGGAGGGACAGAGGCTTGAAAAACTGTTTTTT
>TRBV29-1|TRBJ1-2|-|few
CSVGDGGDYGYTF
TGCAGCGTTGGGGACGGGGGCGACTATGGCTACACCTTC
>TRBV11-3|TRBJ2-1|TRBD2|-
CASSLGLAGSEQFF
TGTGCCAGCAGCTTAGGACTAGCAGGGAGTGAGCAGTTCTTC
>TRBV27|TRBJ2-7|TRBD1|-
CASRATGTGNREQYF
TGTGCCAGCAGAGCTACCGGGACAGGGAATCGCGAGCAGTACTTC